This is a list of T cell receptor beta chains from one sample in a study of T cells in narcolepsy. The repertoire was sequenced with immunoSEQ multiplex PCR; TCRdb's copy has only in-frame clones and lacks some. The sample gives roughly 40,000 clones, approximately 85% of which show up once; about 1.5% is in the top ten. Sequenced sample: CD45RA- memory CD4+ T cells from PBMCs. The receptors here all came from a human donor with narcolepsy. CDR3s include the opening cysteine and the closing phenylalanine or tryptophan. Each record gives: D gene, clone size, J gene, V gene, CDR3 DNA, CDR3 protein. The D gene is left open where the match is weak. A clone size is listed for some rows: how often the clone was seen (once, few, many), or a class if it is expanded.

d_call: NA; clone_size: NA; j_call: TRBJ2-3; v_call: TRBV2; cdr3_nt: TGTGCCAGCAGTGTTGGGGTTAATACGCAGTATTTT; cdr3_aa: CASSVGVNTQYF
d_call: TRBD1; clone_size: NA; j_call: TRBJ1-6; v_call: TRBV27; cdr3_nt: TGTGCCAGCAGTAGACCCCGGGACAGGGCATGGGAGAGCTCCTATAATTCACCCCTCCACTTT; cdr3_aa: CASSRPRDRAWESSYNSPLHF
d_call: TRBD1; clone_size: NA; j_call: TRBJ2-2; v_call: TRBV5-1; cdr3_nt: TGCGCCAGCAGCTTGGCCGGGACAGGGGGTAACACCGGGGAGCTGTTTTTT; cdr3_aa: CASSLAGTGGNTGELFF
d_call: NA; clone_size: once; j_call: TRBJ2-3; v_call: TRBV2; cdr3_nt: TGTGCCAGCAGTGTATGGGAGGTCCCAGATACGCAGTATTTT; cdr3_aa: CASSVWEVPDTQYF
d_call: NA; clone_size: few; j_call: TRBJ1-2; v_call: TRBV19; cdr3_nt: TGTGCCAGTACGGAGGTAGGCTATGGCTACACCTTC; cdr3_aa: CASTEVGYGYTF
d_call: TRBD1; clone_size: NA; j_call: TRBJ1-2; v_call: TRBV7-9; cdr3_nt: TGTGCCAGCAGCTTAGGCCAGGGGGCGGGCTATGGCTACACCTTC; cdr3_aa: CASSLGQGAGYGYTF
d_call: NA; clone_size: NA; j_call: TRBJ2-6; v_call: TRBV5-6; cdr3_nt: TGTGCCAGCAGCCGGGACGGCTTAGCTTCTGGGGCCGACGTCCTGACTTTC; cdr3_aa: CASSRDGLASGADVLTF
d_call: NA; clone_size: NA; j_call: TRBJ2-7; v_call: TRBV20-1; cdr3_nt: TGCAGTGCTAGTAGCCCTGGCGAGCAGTACTTC; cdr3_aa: CSASSPGEQYF
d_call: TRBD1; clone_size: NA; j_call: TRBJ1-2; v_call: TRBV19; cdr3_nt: TGTGCCAGCCTCCCCGACAGGGAACACTATGGCTACACCTTC; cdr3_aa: CASLPDREHYGYTF
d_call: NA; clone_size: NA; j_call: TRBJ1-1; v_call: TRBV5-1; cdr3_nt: TGCGCCAGCAGCAGAACATCGGGGGCGAACACTGAAGCTTTCTTT; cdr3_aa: CASSRTSGANTEAFF
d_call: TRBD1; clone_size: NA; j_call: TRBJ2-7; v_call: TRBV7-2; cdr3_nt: TGTGCCAGCAGCCCCCGGGGTGGAGGGACAGGGGGCTCCTACGAGCAGTACTTC; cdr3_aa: CASSPRGGGTGGSYEQYF
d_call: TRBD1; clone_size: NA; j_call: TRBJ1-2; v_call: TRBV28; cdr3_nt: TGTGCCAGCGCAAGTGACAGGGTCCTCTATGGCTACACCTTC; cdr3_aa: CASASDRVLYGYTF
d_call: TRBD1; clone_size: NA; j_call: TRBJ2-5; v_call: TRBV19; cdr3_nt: TGTGCCAGTAGTCCTGGACAGGGGCGGCGTGAGCAGTACTTC; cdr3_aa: CASSPGQGRREQYF
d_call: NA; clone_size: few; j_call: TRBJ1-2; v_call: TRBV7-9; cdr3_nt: TGTGCCAGCAGCTTAAACGGACAGATCTATGGCTACACCTTC; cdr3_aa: CASSLNGQIYGYTF
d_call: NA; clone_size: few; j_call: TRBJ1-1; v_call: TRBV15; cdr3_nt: TGTGCCACCAGCAGAGTCCCGGGTTCGCACACTGAAGCTTTCTTT; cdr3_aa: CATSRVPGSHTEAFF
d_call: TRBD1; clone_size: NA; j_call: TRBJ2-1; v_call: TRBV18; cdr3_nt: TGTGCCAGCTCACCTCCCTTAGGGACAGGGTCCTACAATGAGCAGTTCTTC; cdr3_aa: CASSPPLGTGSYNEQFF
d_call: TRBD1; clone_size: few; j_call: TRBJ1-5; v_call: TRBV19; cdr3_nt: TGTGCCAGTAGCGGGACAGTCCCCAATCAGCCCCAGCATTTT; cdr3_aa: CASSGTVPNQPQHF
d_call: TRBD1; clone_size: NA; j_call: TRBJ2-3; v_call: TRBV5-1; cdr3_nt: TGCGCCAGCAGCCGCGGACAGGGGGCATTCCCAGATACGCAGTATTTT; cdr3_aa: CASSRGQGAFPDTQYF
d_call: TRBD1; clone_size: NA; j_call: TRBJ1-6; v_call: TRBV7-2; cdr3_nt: TGTGCCAGCAGCGCGGACAGGTTCGATAATTCACCCCTCCACTTT; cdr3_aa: CASSADRFDNSPLHF
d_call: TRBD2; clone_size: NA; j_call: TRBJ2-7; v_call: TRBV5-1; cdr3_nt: TGCGCCAGCAGCTTGGATATAGCGGGGGGCCGTTACGAGCAGTACTTC; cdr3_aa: CASSLDIAGGRYEQYF
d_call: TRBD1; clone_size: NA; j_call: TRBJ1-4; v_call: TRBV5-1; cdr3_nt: TGCGCCAGCAGCCCGGGACAGATAAATGAAAAACTGTTTTTT; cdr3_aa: CASSPGQINEKLFF
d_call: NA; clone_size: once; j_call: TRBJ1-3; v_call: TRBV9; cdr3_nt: TGTGCCAGCAGCCAACAGGGTTCTGGAAACACCATATATTTT; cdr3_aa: CASSQQGSGNTIYF
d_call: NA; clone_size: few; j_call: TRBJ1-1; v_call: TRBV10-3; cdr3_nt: TGTGCCATCGAAGGTGGGGATAACACTGAAGCTTTCTTT; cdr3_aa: CAIEGGDNTEAFF
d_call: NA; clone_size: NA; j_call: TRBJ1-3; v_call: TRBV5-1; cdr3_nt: TGCGCCAGCAGCTTGCAGGGAGACATTGGAAACACCATATATTTT; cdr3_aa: CASSLQGDIGNTIYF
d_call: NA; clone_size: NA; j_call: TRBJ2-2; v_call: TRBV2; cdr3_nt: TGTGCCAGCAGTGGAAAACTGATCGGGGAGCTGTTTTTT; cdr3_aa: CASSGKLIGELFF
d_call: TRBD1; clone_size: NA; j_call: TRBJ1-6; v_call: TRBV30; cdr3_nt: TGTGCCTGGAGTGTCCCAGGGGGCTATTCACCCCTCCACTTT; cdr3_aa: CAWSVPGGYSPLHF
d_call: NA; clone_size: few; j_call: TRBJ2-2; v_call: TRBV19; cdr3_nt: TGTGCCAGTAGTTGGACAGCTTCTCGCACCGGGGAGCTGTTTTTT; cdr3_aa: CASSWTASRTGELFF
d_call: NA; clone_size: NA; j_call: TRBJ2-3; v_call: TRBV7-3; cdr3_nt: TGTGCCAGCAGCTTGGACAGTAGCACAGATACGCAGTATTTT; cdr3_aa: CASSLDSSTDTQYF
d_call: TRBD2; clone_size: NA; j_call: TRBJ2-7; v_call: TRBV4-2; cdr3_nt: TGTGCCAGCAGCCAAGACTGGGGCGGGGGGTCTAACGAGCAGTACTTC; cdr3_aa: CASSQDWGGGSNEQYF
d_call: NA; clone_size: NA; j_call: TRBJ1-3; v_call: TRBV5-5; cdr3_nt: TGTGCCAGCAGCCACCCCGACCATTACACCATATATTTT; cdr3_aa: CASSHPDHYTIYF
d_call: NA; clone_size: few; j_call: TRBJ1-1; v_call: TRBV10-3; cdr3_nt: TGTGCCACCGATGTAGGGGATGGCACTGAAGCTTTCTTT; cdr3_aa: CATDVGDGTEAFF
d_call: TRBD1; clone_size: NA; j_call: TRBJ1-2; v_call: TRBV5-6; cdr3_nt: TGTGCCAGCAGCTTGACAGGGGGCTCGAACTATGGCTACACCTTC; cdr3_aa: CASSLTGGSNYGYTF
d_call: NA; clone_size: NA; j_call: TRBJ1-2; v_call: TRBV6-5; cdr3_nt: TGTGCCAGCCGCCCAGTAAGCAACTATGGCTACACCTTC; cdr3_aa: CASRPVSNYGYTF
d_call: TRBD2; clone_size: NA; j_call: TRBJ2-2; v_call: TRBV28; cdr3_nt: TGTGCCAGCAGCCTGACGGGGGGGGAAGCCGGGGAGCTGTTTTTT; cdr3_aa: CASSLTGGEAGELFF
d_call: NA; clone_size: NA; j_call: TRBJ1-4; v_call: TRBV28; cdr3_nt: TGTGCCAGCAGCTTTTCCCTAGCGGGACACAACAATGAAAAACTGTTTTTT; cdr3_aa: CASSFSLAGHNNEKLFF
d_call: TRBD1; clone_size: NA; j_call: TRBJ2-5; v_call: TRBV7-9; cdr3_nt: TGTGCCAGCAACATCGGGACAGGTCGACAGGAGACCCAGTACTTC; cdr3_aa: CASNIGTGRQETQYF